One and the same sample provided the 27 T cell receptor beta chains below, sequenced in a study of T cell responses to AZD1222 COVID-19 vaccine. Sequencing was performed with immunoSEQ multiplex PCR; in TCRdb, only in-frame clones are kept and a portion is missing. The table includes 130,000 to 150,000 clones, roughly 88% detected once. The sequenced sample was peripheral blood, obtained on day 0 of AZD1222 vaccination. These TCRs come from an adult in good health.

This sequence joins TRBV6-5 and TRBJ1-6; 7 positions match TRBD1. The CDR3 has 14 residues. Germline loops: CDR1 MNHEY, CDR2 SVGAGI. J gave up 7 bases and V 5 bases, and 5 bases lay outside the gene matches. CDR3 sequence reads: CASSQTGYNSPLHF. DNA of the CDR3: TGTGCCAGCAGTCAGACAGGGTACAATTCACCCCTCCACTTT.

The gene calls are TRBV6-5 and TRBJ1-6; no definite D call. The CDR3 contains 15 residues. V lost 7 bases and J lost 0, with 10 bases in between. CDR1 is MNHEY, CDR2 SVGAGI, per germline. The CDR3 reads CASTISGSYNSPLHF. The CDR3, as DNA: TGTGCCAGCACCATAAGCGGCTCCTATAATTCACCCCTCCACTTT.

The genes are TRBV30 and TRBJ1-4, with TRBD1 as a possible D gene (6 bases). Deletions cut 7 bases from V and 6 bases from J, with 12 bases between. CDR1 GTSNPN and CDR2 SVGIG come from the germline V gene (reference sequence). The CDR3 length is 12 residues. CDR3 sequence (DNA): TGTGCCTCCGGACAGCCTGATGAAAAACTGTTTTTT. Residues: CASGQPDEKLFF.

The chain employs TRBV7-8 and TRBJ2-2; 8 bases match TRBD1. CDR1 is SGHVS and CDR2 is FQNEAQ in the germline V gene. The CDR3 covers 17 residues. V was pared by 4 bases and J by 1 base, with 8 bases of the junction left unmatched. In DNA form, the CDR3 reads TGTGCCAGCAGCTCAGGGGGTGGGACAGGGAACACCGGGGAGCTGTTTTTT. Translating gives CASSSGGGTGNTGELFF.

The V call is TRBV5-1, the J call TRBJ1-3; TRBD1 matches 7 bases. Germline V gene sequence: CDR1 SGHRS, CDR2 YFSETQ. With 2 bases clipped from V and 0 bases from J, the junction kept 5 bases outside the gene matches. CDR3 length: 16 residues. The CDR3 DNA follows: TGCGCCAGCAGCTTATTAGGGGGCTTCTCTGGAAACACCATATATTTT. This gives the protein CASSLLGGFSGNTIYF.

The chain employs TRBV19 and TRBJ1-1; D is unclear. Between the trimmed V and J ends, which lost 0 bases and 11 bases, there was a span of 13 bases. Per the germline V gene, CDR1 is LNHDA and CDR2 is SQIVND (reference sequence). This CDR3 is 13 amino acids long. The CDR3 reads CASSIDRGLSAFF. Written as DNA, the CDR3 is TGTGCCAGTAGTATAGATCGTGGGTTATCCGCTTTCTTT.

V gene TRBV7-2 combines with J gene TRBJ2-2; TRBD1 is a possible D gene (6 bases). CDR1 is SGHTA and CDR2 is FQGNSA in the germline V gene. V was shortened by 4 bases and J by 4 bases, with 10 bases between the two germline ends. The CDR3 is 14 residues long. This chain's CDR3 is CASSSSGATGELFF. CDR3 bases: TGTGCCAGCAGCTCCTCAGGGGCCACCGGGGAGCTGTTTTTT.

V gene TRBV7-8 combines with J gene TRBJ1-6; 7 bases map to TRBD1. CDR3 length equals 14 residues. Germline V lookup: CDR1 SGHVS, CDR2 FQNEAQ. V trimming: 5 bases; J trimming: 8 bases; junction bases outside the gene matches: 6. The CDR3 loop is CASSRTGWDSPLHF. CDR3 nucleotide sequence: TGTGCCAGCAGCCGGACAGGCTGGGATTCACCCCTCCACTTT. The full variable domain, completed using reference TRBV7-8 and TRBJ1-6, is GAGVSQSPRYKVAKRGQDVALRCDPISGHVSLFWYQQALGQGPEFLTYFQNEAQLDKSGLPSDRFFAERPEGSVSTLKIQRTQQEDSAVYLCASSRTGWDSPLHFGNGTRLTVT.

V is TRBV19 and J is TRBJ1-5; 8 positions match TRBD1. This CDR3 has 15 residues. With V trimmed by 3 bases and J by 5 bases, 6 bases remained unmatched. The germline CDR1 and CDR2 sequences are LNHDA and SQIVND (reference sequence). The CDR3: CASSIRAGGHQPQHF. DNA of the CDR3: TGTGCCAGTAGTATTAGGGCAGGGGGCCATCAGCCCCAGCATTTT. Variable domain in full (rest from reference TRBV19 and TRBJ1-5): DGGITQSPKYLFRKEGQNVTLSCEQNLNHDAMYWYRQDPGQGLRLIYYSQIVNDFQKGDIAEGYSVSREKKESFPLTVTSAQKNPTAFYLCASSIRAGGHQPQHFGDGTRLSIL.

The count of this clone is one. The rearrangement uses TRBV18 and TRBJ2-3; 9 bases match TRBD1. In germline, CDR1 is KGHSH, CDR2 LQKENI. V shed 6 bases, J shed 1 base, and the junction held 2 bases outside the gene matches. CDR3 size: 14 residues. The CDR3 coding sequence is TGTGCCAGCTCCCGGACAGGGGGCACAGATACGCAGTATTTT. Its protein is CASSRTGGTDTQYF.

The V call is TRBV7-9, the J call TRBJ2-7; the match to TRBD2 covers 9 bases. J gave up 0 bases and V 5 bases, and 11 bases lay outside the gene matches. The CDR3 loop spans 17 amino acids. CDR1 SEHNR and CDR2 FQNEAQ come from the germline V gene (reference sequence). For the CDR3, the DNA is TGTGCCAGCAGCCCTCCCTTAGCGGGGGCCCCCTCCTACGAGCAGTACTTC. Amino acid sequence: CASSPPLAGAPSYEQYF.

The V call is TRBV6-5, the J call TRBJ2-7; D is possibly TRBD2 (6 bases). The V gene's germline CDR1 is MNHEY and CDR2 SVGAGI. V was clipped by 6 bases and J by 0 bases, with 15 bases between them. CDR3 length: 15 residues. CDR3 sequence (DNA): TGTGCCAGCAGGGAGGGGCAGCTTCACTCCTACGAGCAGTACTTC. Protein sequence: CASREGQLHSYEQYF.

The gene calls are TRBV5-1 and TRBJ2-6; D call uncertain. CDR1 is SGHRS, CDR2 YFSETQ, per germline. CDR3 length: 17 residues. V was clipped by 0 bases and J by 3 bases, with 13 bases between them. The CDR3 DNA reads TGCGCCAGCAGCTTGGGGGGTCCGACAAGTGGGGCCAACGTCCTGACTTTC. This gives the protein CASSLGGPTSGANVLTF.

This clone came up once. The rearrangement uses TRBV10-3 and TRBJ1-1, with unresolved D. Germline V lookup: CDR1 ENHRY, CDR2 SYGVKD. CDR3 length: 13 residues. V was trimmed by 6 bases and J by 1 base, leaving 9 bases between them. The CDR3 region has the DNA TGTGCCATCAGCCTACAGCCGAACACTGAAGCTTTCTTT. It translates to CAISLQPNTEAFF.

The V call is TRBV6-4, the J call TRBJ2-1, with D perhaps matching TRBD1 (6 bases). The CDR3 is 13 amino acids. Germline CDR1 is MRHNA and CDR2 is SNTAGT. Trimming pared 6 bases from V and 5 bases from J, leaving 11 bases between. The CDR3 DNA sequence: TGTGCCAGCAGCCCCGGACAGAACAATGAGCAGTTCTTC. It is translated as CASSPGQNNEQFF.

Concerning this clone: Relative to the germline gene, one junction end is altered; a read error may explain this. The CDR3 region is CASSFSWDVGSAF. CDR3 nucleotides: TGTGCCAGCAGTTTTTCTTGGGACGTGGGGTCGGCTTTT. This chain links TRBV12-3 or TRBV12-4 with TRBJ1-1, with D maybe TRBD1 (5 bases). This CDR3 region has 13 residues.

The chain couples TRBV6-5 to TRBJ2-7; 8 bases fit TRBD1. J gave up 3 bases and V 2 bases, and 6 bases lay outside the gene matches. Germline CDR1 and CDR2: MNHEY and SVGAGI. This CDR3 has 15 residues. CDR3 in DNA: TGTGCCAGCAGTTACATAATGGGACAGGACTACGAGCAGTACTTC. Its translation: CASSYIMGQDYEQYF.

V and J are TRBV7-9 and TRBJ2-7; D is possibly TRBD2 (6 bases). CDR1 is SEHNR and CDR2 is FQNEAQ in the germline V gene (reference sequence). The V end was cut by 3 bases, the J end by 2 bases, with 14 bases between. The CDR3 is 15 amino acids. CDR3 loop: CASSFGGEPTYEQYF. CDR3 DNA: TGTGCCAGCAGCTTCGGAGGGGAACCAACCTACGAGCAGTACTTC.

The genes are TRBV4-3 and TRBJ2-7, with 7 positions matching TRBD1. V lost 1 base, J lost 2 bases, and 5 bases stayed unmatched. Germline V gene data show CDR1 as LGHNA and CDR2 as YSLEER. The CDR3 has 15 residues. The CDR3: CASSQVYRGTYEQYF. DNA for the CDR3: TGCGCCAGCAGCCAAGTTTACAGGGGCACCTACGAGCAGTACTTC.

This rearrangement joins TRBV10-1 to TRBJ1-4; D not resolved. Trimming removed 5 bases at V and 3 bases at J, with 10 bases between. This CDR3 contains 14 residues. Per the germline V gene, CDR1 is WNHNN and CDR2 is SYGVQD (reference sequence). As DNA, the CDR3 is TGCGCCAGCAGTACCCCGGCGGCTAATGAAAAACTGTTTTTT. Translation gives CASSTPAANEKLFF.

The chain joins TRBV19 to TRBJ2-2, with 10 bases fitting TRBD1. V shed 5 bases and J 0 bases; nucleotides not matched to a gene: 3. CDR1 and CDR2 from the germline V gene are LNHDA and SQIVND (reference sequence). The CDR3 sequence is 16 residues long. CDR3 in amino acids: CASSPGQGANTGELFF. CDR3 DNA sequence: TGTGCCAGTAGTCCAGGACAGGGGGCGAACACCGGGGAGCTGTTTTTT.

The chain couples TRBV18 to TRBJ2-2; possibly TRBD1 for D (6 bases). Germline CDR1 and CDR2: KGHSH and LQKENI. The CDR3 length is 16 residues. V was trimmed by 2 bases and J by 1 base, leaving 11 bases between them. The CDR3 DNA reads TGTGCCAGCTCACCAGGATTACAGGGGAACACCGGGGAGCTGTTTTTT. This sequence encodes CASSPGLQGNTGELFF.

The chain recombines TRBV13 with TRBJ1-1, with TRBD1 matching 8 bases. The V and J ends lost 0 bases and 4 bases, in that order; junction bases with no gene match: 7. This CDR3 is built from 16 residues. Per the germline V gene, CDR1 is PRHDT and CDR2 is FYEKMQ (reference sequence). CDR3 in amino acids: CASSLGRQGSGTEAFF. The CDR3 DNA follows: TGTGCCAGCAGCTTAGGCCGACAGGGGTCGGGCACTGAAGCTTTCTTT.

This chain joins TRBV19 and TRBJ2-5; the match to TRBD2 covers 13 bases. V gave up 5 bases and J gave up 0 bases; unmatched junction bases: 12. This CDR3 has 19 amino acids. CDR1 is LNHDA and CDR2 is SQIVND in the germline V gene (reference sequence). In nucleotides, the CDR3 is TGTGCCAGTAGTCCGATCCGAGGGACTAGCGGGGAGTACCAAGAGACCCAGTACTTC. Translated: CASSPIRGTSGEYQETQYF.

This clone was observed once. The chain combines TRBV7-2 with TRBJ2-7, with a weak D call TRBD1 (5 bases). The CDR3 totals 13 residues. Trimming removed 5 bases at V and 12 bases at J, with 20 bases between. CDR1 is SGHTA, CDR2 FQGNSA, per germline. CDR3 sequence: CASSQGAPQDRYF. The CDR3 region has the DNA TGTGCCAGCAGCCAAGGGGCCCCCCAAGACAGGTACTTC.

The rearrangement uses TRBV7-2 and TRBJ1-1; D is possibly TRBD1 (6 bases). This CDR3 comprises 13 residues. Germline V CDR1 and CDR2: SGHTA, FQGNSA. V lost 8 bases and J lost 5, with 15 bases in between. Here the CDR3 reads CASAPGVRTEAFF. DNA for the CDR3: TGTGCCAGCGCGCCAGGGGTACGGACTGAAGCTTTCTTT.

The chain recombines TRBV6-5 with TRBJ2-6; D possibly corresponds to TRBD1 (6 bases). Trimming removed 4 bases at V and 1 base at J, with 8 bases between. Germline CDR1 MNHEY, CDR2 SVGAGI. The CDR3 is 15 residues long. The CDR3 DNA follows: TGTGCCAGCAGTTCCACAGGGTCTGGGGCCAACGTCCTGACTTTC. Its translation is CASSSTGSGANVLTF.